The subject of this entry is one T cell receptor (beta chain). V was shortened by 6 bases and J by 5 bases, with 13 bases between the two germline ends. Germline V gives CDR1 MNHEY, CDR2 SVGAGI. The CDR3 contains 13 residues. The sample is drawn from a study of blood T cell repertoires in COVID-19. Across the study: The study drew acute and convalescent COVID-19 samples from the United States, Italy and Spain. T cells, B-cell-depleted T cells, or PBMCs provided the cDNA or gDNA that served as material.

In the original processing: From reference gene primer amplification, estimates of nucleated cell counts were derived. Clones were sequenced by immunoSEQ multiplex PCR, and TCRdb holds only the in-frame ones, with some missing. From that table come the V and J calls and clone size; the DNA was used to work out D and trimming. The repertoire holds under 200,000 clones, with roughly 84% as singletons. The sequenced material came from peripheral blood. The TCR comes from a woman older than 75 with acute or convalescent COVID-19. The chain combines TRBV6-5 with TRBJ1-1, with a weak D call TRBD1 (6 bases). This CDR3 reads CASSAQGWTEAFF. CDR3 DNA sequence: TGTGCCAGCAGCGCACAGGGTTGGACTGAAGCTTTCTTT.